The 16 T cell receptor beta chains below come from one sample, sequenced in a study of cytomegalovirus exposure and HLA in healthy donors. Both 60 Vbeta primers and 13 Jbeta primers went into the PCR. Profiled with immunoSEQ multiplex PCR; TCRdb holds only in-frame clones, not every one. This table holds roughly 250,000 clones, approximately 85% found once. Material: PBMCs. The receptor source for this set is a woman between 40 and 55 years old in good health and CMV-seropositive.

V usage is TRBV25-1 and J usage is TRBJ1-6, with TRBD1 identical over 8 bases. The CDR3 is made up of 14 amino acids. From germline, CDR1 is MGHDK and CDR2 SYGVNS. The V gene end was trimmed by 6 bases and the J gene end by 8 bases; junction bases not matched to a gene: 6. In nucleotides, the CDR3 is TGTGCCAGCAGACCCCGGACAGGGTATTCACCCCTCCACTTT. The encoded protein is CASRPRTGYSPLHF.

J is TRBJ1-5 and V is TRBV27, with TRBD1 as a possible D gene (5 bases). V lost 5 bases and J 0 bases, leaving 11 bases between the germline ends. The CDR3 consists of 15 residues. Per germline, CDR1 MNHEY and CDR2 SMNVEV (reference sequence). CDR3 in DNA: TGTGCCAGCAGTCCCAGGGACTTTAGCAATCAGCCCCAGCATTTT. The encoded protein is CASSPRDFSNQPQHF.

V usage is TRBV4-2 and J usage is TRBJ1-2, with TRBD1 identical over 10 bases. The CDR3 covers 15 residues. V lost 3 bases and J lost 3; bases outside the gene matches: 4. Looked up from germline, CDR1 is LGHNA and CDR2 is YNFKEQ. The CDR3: CASSHPGQGYYGYTF. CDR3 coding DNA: TGTGCCAGCAGCCATCCGGGACAGGGGTACTATGGCTACACCTTC.

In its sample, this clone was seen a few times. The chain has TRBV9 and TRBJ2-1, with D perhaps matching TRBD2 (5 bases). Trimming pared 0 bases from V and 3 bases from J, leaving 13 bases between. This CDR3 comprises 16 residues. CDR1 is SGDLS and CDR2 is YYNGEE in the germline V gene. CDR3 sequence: CASSVDSERFYNEQFF. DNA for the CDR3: TGTGCCAGCAGCGTAGATAGCGAGAGATTCTACAATGAGCAGTTCTTC.

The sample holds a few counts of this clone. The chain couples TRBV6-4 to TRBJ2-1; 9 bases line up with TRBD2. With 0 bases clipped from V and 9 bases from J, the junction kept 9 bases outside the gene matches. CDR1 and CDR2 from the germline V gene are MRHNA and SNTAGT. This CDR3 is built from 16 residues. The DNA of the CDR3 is TGTGCCAGCAGTGACTCTTTGCGGGAGGGCTCTAGTGAGCAGTTCTTC. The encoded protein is CASSDSLREGSSEQFF.

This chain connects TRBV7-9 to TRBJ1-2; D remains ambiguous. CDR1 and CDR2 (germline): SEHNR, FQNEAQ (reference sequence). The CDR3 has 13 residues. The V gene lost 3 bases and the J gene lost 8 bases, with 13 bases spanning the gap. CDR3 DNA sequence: TGTGCCAGCAGCTTGGCGGGGTTACGGGGCTACACCTTC. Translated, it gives CASSLAGLRGYTF.

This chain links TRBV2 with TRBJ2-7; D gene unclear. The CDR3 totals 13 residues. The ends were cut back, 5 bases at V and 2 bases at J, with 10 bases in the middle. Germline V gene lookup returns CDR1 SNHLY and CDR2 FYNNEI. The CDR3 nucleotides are TGTGCCAGCAGTAATTTACCGGCCTACGAGCAGTACTTC. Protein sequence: CASSNLPAYEQYF.

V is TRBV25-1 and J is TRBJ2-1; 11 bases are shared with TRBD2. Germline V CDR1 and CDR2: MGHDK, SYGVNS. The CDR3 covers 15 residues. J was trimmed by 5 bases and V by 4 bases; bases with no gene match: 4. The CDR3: CASSAEGLADNEQFF. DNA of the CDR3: TGTGCCAGCAGTGCTGAGGGACTAGCGGACAATGAGCAGTTCTTC.

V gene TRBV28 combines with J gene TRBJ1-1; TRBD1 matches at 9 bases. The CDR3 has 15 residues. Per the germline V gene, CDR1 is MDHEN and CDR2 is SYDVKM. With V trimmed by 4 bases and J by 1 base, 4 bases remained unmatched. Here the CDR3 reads CASSSSGQGNTEAFF. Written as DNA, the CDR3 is TGTGCCAGCAGTTCCTCGGGACAGGGGAACACTGAAGCTTTCTTT.

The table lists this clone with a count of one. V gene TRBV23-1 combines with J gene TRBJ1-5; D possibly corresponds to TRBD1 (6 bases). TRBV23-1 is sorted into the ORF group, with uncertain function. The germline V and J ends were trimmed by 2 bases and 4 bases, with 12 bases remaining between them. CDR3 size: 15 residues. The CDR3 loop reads CASSQGRDRNQPQHF. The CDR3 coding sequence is TGCGCCAGCAGTCAAGGTCGAGACAGGAATCAGCCCCAGCATTTT.

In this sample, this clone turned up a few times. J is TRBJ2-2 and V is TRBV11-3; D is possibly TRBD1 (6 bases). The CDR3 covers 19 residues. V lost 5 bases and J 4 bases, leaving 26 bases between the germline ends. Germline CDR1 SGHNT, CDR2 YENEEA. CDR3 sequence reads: CASSLQQGLAVEATGELFF. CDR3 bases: TGTGCCAGCAGCCTTCAACAGGGTCTCGCAGTCGAAGCCACCGGGGAGCTGTTTTTT.

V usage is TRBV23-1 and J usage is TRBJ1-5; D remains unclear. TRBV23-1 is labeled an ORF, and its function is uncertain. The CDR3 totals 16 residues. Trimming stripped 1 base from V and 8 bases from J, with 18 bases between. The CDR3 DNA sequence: TGCGCCAGCAGTCAATTCTTCCTGGGTGCCGGGAAGCCCCAGCATTTT. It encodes CASSQFFLGAGKPQHF.

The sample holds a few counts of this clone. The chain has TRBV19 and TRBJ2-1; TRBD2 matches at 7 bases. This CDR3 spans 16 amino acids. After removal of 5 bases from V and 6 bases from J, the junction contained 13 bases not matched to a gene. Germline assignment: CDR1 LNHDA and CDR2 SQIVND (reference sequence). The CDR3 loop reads CASSYGLGPASNEQFF. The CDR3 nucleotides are TGTGCCAGTAGTTACGGACTAGGCCCCGCCAGCAATGAGCAGTTCTTC.

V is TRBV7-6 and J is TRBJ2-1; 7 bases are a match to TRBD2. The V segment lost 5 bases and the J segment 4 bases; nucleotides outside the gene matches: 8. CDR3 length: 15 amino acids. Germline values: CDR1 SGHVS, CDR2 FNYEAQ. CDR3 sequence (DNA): TGTGCCAGCAGCCACGTAGCGGGTCCTTACAATGAGCAGTTCTTC. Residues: CASSHVAGPYNEQFF.

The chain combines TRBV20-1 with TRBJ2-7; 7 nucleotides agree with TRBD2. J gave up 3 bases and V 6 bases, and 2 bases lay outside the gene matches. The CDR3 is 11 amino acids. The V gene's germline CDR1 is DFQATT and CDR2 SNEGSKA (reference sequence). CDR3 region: CSARENYEQYF. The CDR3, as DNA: TGCAGTGCGCGGGAGAACTACGAGCAGTACTTC.

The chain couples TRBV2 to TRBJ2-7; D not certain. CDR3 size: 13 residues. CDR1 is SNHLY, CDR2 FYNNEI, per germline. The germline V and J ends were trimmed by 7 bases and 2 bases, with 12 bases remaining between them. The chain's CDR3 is CASTRAETYEQYF. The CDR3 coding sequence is TGTGCCAGCACACGTGCAGAAACCTACGAGCAGTACTTC.